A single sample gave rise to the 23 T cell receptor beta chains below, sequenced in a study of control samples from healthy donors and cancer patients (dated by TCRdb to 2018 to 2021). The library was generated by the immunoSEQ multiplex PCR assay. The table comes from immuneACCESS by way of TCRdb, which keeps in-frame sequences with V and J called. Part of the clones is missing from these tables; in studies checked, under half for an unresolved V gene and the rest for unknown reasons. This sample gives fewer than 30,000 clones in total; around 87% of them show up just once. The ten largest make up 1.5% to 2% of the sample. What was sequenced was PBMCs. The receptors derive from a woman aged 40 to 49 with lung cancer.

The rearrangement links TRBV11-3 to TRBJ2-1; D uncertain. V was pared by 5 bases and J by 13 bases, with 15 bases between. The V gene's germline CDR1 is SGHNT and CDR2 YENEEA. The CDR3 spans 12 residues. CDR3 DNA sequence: TGTGCCAGCAGCGGACGGGTGGGCTACCAGTTCTTC. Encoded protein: CASSGRVGYQFF. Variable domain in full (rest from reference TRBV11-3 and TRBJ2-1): EAGVVQSPRYKIIEKKQPVAFWCNPISGHNTLYWYLQNLGQGPELLIRYENEEAVDDSQLPKDRFSAERLKGVDSTLKIQPAELGDSAVYLCASSGRVGYQFFGPGTRLTVL.

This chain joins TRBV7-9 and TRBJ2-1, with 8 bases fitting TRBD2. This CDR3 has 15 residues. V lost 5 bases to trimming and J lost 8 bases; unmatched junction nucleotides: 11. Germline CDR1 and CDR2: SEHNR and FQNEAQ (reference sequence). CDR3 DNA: TGTGCCAGCAGCCCCCCGGGACTAGGTGGGGATGAGCAGTTCTTC. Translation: CASSPPGLGGDEQFF.

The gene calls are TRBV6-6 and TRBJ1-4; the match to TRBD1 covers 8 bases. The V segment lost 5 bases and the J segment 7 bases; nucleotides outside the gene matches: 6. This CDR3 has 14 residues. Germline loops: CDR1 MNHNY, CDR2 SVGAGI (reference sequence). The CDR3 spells CASSAGTGSEKLFF. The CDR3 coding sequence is TGTGCCAGCAGTGCCGGGACAGGTAGTGAAAAACTGTTTTTT.

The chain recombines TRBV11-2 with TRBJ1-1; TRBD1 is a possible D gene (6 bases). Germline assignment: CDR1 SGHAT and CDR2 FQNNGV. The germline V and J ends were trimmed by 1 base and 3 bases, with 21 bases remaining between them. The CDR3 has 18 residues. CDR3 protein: CASSLGSGFAGADTEAFF. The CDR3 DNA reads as TGTGCCAGCAGCTTAGGATCCGGTTTTGCAGGGGCTGACACTGAAGCTTTCTTT.

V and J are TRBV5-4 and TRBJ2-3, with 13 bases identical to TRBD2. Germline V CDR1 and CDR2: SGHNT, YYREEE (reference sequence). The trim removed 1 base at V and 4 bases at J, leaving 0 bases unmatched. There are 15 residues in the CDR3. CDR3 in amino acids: CASSLTSGGADTQYF. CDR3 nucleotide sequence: TGTGCCAGCAGCTTGACTAGCGGGGGGGCAGATACGCAGTATTTT.

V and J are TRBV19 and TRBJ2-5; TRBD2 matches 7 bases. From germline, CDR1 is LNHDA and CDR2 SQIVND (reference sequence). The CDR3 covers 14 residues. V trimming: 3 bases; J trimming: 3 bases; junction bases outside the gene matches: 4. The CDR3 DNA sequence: TGTGCCAGTAGTATCACTAGCGAAAAAGAGACCCAGTACTTC. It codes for CASSITSEKETQYF. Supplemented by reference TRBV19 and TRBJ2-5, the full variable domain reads DGGITQSPKYLFRKEGQNVTLSCEQNLNHDAMYWYRQDPGQGLRLIYYSQIVNDFQKGDIAEGYSVSREKKESFPLTVTSAQKNPTAFYLCASSITSEKETQYFGPGTRLLVL.

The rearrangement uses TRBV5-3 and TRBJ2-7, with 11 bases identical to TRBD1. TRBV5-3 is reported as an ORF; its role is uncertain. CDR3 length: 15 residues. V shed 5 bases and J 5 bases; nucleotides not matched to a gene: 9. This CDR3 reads CARRPGTGGSHEQYF. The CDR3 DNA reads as TGTGCCAGAAGACCCGGGACAGGGGGAAGCCACGAGCAGTACTTC.

CDR3 sequence: CASSETRNYTF. The CDR3 nucleotides are TGTGCCAGCAGTGAAACAAGGAACTACACCTTC. The chain joins TRBV25-1 to TRBJ1-2; no reliable D call. V was cut by 2 bases and J by 10 bases, with 8 bases left in between. Germline lookup yields CDR1 MGHDK and CDR2 SYGVNS. This CDR3 spans 11 amino acids.

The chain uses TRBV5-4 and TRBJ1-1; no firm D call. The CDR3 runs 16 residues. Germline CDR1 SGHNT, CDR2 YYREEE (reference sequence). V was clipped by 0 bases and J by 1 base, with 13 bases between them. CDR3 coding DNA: TGTGCCAGCAGCTTGGAAGCATTTACCAGGAACACTGAAGCTTTCTTT. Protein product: CASSLEAFTRNTEAFF.

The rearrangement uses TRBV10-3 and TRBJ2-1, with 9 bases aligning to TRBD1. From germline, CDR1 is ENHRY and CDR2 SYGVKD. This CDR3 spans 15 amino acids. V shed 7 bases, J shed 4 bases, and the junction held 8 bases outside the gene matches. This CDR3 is CAINSDRGSYNEQFF. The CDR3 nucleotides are TGTGCCATCAATTCCGACAGGGGGTCTTACAATGAGCAGTTCTTC.

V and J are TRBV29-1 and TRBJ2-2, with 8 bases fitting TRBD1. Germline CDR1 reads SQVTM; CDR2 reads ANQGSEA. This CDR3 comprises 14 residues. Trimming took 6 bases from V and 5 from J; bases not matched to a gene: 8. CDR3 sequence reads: CSVMDRAGTGELFF. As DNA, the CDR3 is TGCAGCGTCATGGACAGGGCCGGGACCGGGGAGCTGTTTTTT.

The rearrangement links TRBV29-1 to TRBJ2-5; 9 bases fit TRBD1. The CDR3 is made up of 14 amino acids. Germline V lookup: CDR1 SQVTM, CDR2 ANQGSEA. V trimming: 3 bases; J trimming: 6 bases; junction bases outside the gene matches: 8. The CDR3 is CSVEDLGQGQTQYF. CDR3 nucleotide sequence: TGCAGCGTTGAGGATTTAGGACAGGGGCAGACCCAGTACTTC.

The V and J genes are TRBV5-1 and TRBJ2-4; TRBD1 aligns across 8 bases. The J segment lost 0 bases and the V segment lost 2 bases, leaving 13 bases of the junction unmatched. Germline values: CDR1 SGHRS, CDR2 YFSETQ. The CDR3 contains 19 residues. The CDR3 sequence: CASSFPGTGPLPAKNIQYF. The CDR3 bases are TGCGCCAGCAGCTTCCCCGGGACAGGCCCCCTTCCAGCCAAAAACATTCAGTACTTC.

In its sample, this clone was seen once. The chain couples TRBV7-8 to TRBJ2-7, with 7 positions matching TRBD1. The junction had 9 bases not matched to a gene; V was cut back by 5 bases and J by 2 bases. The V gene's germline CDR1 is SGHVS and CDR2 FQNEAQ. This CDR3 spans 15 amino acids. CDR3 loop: CASSLRATGPYEQYF. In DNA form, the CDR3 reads TGTGCCAGCAGCCTGCGGGCGACAGGGCCCTACGAGCAGTACTTC.

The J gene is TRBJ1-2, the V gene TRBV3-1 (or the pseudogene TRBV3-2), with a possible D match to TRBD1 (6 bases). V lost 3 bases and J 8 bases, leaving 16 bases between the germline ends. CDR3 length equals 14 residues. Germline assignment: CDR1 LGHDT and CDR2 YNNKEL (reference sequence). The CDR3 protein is CASSHSTGWEGYTF. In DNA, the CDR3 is TGTGCCAGCAGCCACTCAACAGGGTGGGAGGGCTACACCTTC.

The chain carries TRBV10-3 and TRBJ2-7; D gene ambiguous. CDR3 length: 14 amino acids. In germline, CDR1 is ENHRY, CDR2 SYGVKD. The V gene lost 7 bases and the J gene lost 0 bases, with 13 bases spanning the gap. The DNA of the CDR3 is TGTGCCATCATGGACCCCGCAACCTCCTACGAGCAGTACTTC. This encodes CAIMDPATSYEQYF.

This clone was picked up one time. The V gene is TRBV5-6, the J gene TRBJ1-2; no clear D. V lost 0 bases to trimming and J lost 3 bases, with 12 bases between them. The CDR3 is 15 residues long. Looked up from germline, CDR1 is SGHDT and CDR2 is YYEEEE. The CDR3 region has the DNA TGTGCCAGCAGCTTGGGAAGGGTCAGCTACTATGGCTACACCTTC. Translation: CASSLGRVSYYGYTF. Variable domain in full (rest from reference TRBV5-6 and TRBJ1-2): DAGVTQSPTHLIKTRGQQVTLRCSPKSGHDTVSWYQQALGQGPQFIFQYYEEEERQRGNFPDRFSGHQFPNYSSELNVNALLLGDSALYLCASSLGRVSYYGYTFGSGTRLTVV.

For the CDR3, the DNA is TGTGCCACCCTACCGGTTAGTAATTCACCCCTCCACTTT. It specifies CATLPVSNSPLHF. The rearrangement uses TRBV28 and TRBJ1-6; D not resolved. V was trimmed by 10 bases and J by 6 bases, leaving 13 bases between them. The CDR3 extends over 13 amino acids. The germline CDR1 and CDR2 sequences are MDHEN and SYDVKM.

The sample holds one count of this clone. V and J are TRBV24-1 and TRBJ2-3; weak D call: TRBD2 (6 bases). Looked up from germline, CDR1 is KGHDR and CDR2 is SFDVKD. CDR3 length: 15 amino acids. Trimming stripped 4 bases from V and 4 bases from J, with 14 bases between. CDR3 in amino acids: CATSDPRTMPDTQYF. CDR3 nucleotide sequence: TGTGCCACCAGTGACCCAAGGACTATGCCAGATACGCAGTATTTT.

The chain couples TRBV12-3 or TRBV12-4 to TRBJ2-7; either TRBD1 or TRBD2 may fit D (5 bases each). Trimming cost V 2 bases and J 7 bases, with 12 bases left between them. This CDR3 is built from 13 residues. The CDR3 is CASSLSGTTEQYF. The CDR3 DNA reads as TGTGCCAGCAGTTTATCAGGGACGACAGAGCAGTACTTC.

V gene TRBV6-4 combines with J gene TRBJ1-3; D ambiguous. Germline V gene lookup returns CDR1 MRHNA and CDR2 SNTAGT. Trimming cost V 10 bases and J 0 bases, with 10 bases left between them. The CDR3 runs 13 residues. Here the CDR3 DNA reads TGTGCCATCCCGCTTGGCTCTGGAAACACCATATATTTT. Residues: CAIPLGSGNTIYF.

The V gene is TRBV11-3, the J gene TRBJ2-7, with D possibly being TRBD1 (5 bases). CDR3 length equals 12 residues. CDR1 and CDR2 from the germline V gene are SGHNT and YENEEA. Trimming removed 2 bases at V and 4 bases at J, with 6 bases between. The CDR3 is CASSLSGYEQYF. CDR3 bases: TGTGCCAGCAGCTTATCAGGGTACGAGCAGTACTTC.

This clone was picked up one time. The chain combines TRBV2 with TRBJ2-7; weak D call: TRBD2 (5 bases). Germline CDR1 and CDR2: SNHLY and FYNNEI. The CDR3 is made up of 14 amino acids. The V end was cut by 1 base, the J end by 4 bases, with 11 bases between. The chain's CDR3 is CASSEVRRGYEQYF. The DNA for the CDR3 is TGTGCCAGCAGTGAAGTCCGGCGAGGGTACGAGCAGTACTTC.